This TCR beta chain derives from a study of technical replicates of blood from a few donors. Repertoires were generated with immunoSEQ multiplex PCR, while TCRdb's copy carries only in-frame clones and drops some. The repertoire holds fewer than 95,000 clones, about 91% seen once, with approximately 0.25% in the top ten. CDR3 length equals 17 residues. The germline gives CDR1 SGHRS, CDR2 YFSETQ. V dropped 0 bases and J dropped 1 base, with 16 bases sitting between them. This TCR was recovered from a human donor in good health. The sequenced sample was T cells isolated from PBMCs. V gene TRBV5-1 combines with J gene TRBJ1-1; D not resolved. The CDR3, as DNA: TGCGCCAGCAGCTTGGCCTTTGGTGGAGGAGGGAACACTGAAGCTTTCTTT. It translates to CASSLAFGGGGNTEAFF.